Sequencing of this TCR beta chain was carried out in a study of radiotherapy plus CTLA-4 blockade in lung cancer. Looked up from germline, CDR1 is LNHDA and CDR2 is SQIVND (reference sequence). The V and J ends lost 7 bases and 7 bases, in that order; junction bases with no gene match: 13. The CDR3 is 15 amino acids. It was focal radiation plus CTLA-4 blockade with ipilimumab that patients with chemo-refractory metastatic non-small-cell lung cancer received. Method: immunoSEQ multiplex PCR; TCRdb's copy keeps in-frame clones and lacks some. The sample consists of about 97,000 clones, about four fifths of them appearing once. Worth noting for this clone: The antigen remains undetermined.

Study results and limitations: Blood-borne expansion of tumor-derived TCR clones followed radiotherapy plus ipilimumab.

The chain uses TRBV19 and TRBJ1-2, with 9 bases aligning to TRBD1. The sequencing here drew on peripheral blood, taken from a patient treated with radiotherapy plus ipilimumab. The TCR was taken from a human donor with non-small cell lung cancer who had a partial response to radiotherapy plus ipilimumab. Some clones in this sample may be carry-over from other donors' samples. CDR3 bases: TGTGCCAGTACCTACCAGGGACAGGGAGATTCTGGCTACACCTTC. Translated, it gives CASTYQGQGDSGYTF.